Following are 26 T cell receptor beta chains from one sample sequenced in a study of T cell repertoires in cytomegalovirus infection. TCRdb re-called the reads through MiXCR, storing one row per CDR3 protein. The profile shows approximately 500,000 distinct CDR3 sequences, about 11% of them singletons. The specimen sequenced was PBMCs. The receptor set was obtained from a human donor in good health (CMV status not recorded). Some clones in this sample may be carry-over from other donors' samples.

This clonotype occurred many times. This chain joins TRBV12-5 and TRBJ2-3, with D perhaps matching TRBD1 (5 bases). This CDR3 spans 13 amino acids. Germline values: CDR1 LGHNT, CDR2 FRNRAP. The V end was cut by 1 base, the J end by 4 bases, with 6 bases between. The CDR3 sequence: CASGLDRPDTQYF. In nucleotides, the CDR3 is TGTGCTAGTGGTTTGGACAGGCCAGATACGCAGTATTTT.

This rearrangement joins TRBV18 to TRBJ2-1; no clear D. Germline V gives CDR1 KGHSH, CDR2 LQKENI. CDR3 length: 15 residues. V lost 3 bases and J lost 1, with 10 bases in between. In nucleotides, the CDR3 is TGTGCCAGCTCACCCGAATGGGGTTCCTACAATGAGCAGTTCTTC. This translates into CASSPEWGSYNEQFF.

At least ten counts were recorded for this clonotype. The chain links TRBV25-1 to TRBJ1-5, with D possibly matching TRBD1 (5 bases). Trimming shortened V by 6 bases and J by 3 bases, and 12 bases separated the two germline ends. This CDR3 has 14 residues. The germline CDR1 and CDR2 sequences are MGHDK and SYGVNS. Here the CDR3 reads CASRDSRNNQPQHF. In DNA form, the CDR3 reads TGTGCCAGCAGAGACAGCCGAAACAATCAGCCCCAGCATTTT.

At least ten counts were recorded for this clonotype. This chain uses TRBV7-2 with TRBJ1-2; 11 positions agree with TRBD1. Germline lookup yields CDR1 SGHTA and CDR2 FQGNSA. The CDR3 has 16 amino acids. Trimming took 7 bases from V and 4 from J; bases not matched to a gene: 11. CDR3 in DNA: TGTGCCAGCATCCCGGACAGGGGGCGCAGGAGCTATGGCTACACCTTC. It translates to CASIPDRGRRSYGYTF.

At least ten counts were recorded for this clonotype. V gene TRBV7-8 combines with J gene TRBJ2-1; 10 nucleotides match TRBD2. Germline CDR1 reads SGHVS; CDR2 reads FQNEAQ. Trimming at V came to 5 bases and at J to 0 bases, leaving 13 bases not matched to a gene. The CDR3 consists of 19 residues. CDR3 region: CASSPRRTSGYISYNEQFF. The CDR3 nucleotides read TGTGCCAGCAGCCCGAGGAGGACTAGCGGATATATCTCCTACAATGAGCAGTTCTTC. The full variable domain, in which reference TRBV7-8 and TRBJ2-1 provide the parts outside the CDR3, is GAGVSQSPRYKVAKRGQDVALRCDPISGHVSLFWYQQALGQGPEFLTYFQNEAQLDKSGLPSDRFFAERPEGSVSTLKIQRTQQEDSAVYLCASSPRRTSGYISYNEQFFGPGTRLTVL.

The sample holds many counts of this clonotype. The chain uses TRBV4-2 and TRBJ2-1; a weak D match, TRBD2 (5 bases). The CDR3 covers 14 residues. The germline CDR1 and CDR2 sequences are LGHNA and YNFKEQ. V was cut by 1 base and J by 4 bases, with 8 bases left in between. The CDR3 DNA reads as TGTGCCAGCAGCCAAGGAGAGCGGTACAATGAGCAGTTCTTC. Protein sequence: CASSQGERYNEQFF.

This clonotype has a handful of counts. The chain couples TRBV10-3 to TRBJ2-1, with D hard to call. Trimming cost V 1 base and J 6 bases, with 13 bases left between them. The CDR3 contains 15 residues. Germline CDR1 ENHRY, CDR2 SYGVKD. In DNA, the CDR3 is TGTGCCATCAGTGAGTTCCACCAAGCGTCCAATGAGCAGTTCTTC. Its protein is CAISEFHQASNEQFF.

This clonotype was found many times. V and J are TRBV19 and TRBJ1-6; unclear D gene. Per germline, CDR1 LNHDA and CDR2 SQIVND (reference sequence). This CDR3 comprises 15 residues. V lost 5 bases and J lost 7, with 15 bases in between. The CDR3 region has the DNA TGTGCCAGTAGTTTTCTGACGGATGGGAATTCACCCCTCCACTTT. Its translation: CASSFLTDGNSPLHF.

The chain carries TRBV12-3 or TRBV12-4 and TRBJ2-5; TRBD1 agrees at 7 bases. The CDR3 runs to 14 residues. V was pared by 5 bases and J by 3 bases, with 6 bases of the junction left unmatched. The CDR3 bases are TGTGCCAGCAGTCTCTTAGACAGGGAAGAGACCCAGTACTTC. It encodes CASSLLDREETQYF.

This clonotype was counted ten times or more. V usage is TRBV6-2 or TRBV6-3 and J usage is TRBJ2-3, with D perhaps TRBD2 (5 bases). From germline, CDR1 is MNHEY and CDR2 SVGEGT. With 7 bases removed from V and 2 bases from J, the gap between germline ends came to 16 bases. CDR3 length: 15 amino acids. The CDR3 DNA is TGTGCCAGCACCCCCCGGGGAGCGAACACAGATACGCAGTATTTT. It specifies CASTPRGANTDTQYF.

At least ten counts were recorded for this clonotype. The chain employs TRBV12-3 or TRBV12-4 and TRBJ2-3; the D is unclear. This CDR3 spans 14 amino acids. With 6 bases removed from V and 0 bases from J, the gap between germline ends came to 10 bases. The CDR3 bases are TGTGCCAGCAGCGCCGGTGTCAGCACAGATACGCAGTATTTT. Its protein is CASSAGVSTDTQYF.

The rearrangement uses TRBV3-1 and TRBJ2-5; no clear D. The CDR3 runs to 15 residues. Trimming cost V 0 bases and J 1 base, with 9 bases left between them. The germline CDR1 and CDR2 sequences are LGHDT and YNNKEL (reference sequence). This CDR3 reads CASSQDPGSQETQYF. CDR3 sequence (DNA): TGTGCCAGCAGCCAAGATCCTGGCTCCCAAGAGACCCAGTACTTC.

This clonotype was detected ten times or more. This chain connects TRBV7-8 to TRBJ1-2; D remains unclear. Germline values: CDR1 SGHVS, CDR2 FQNEAQ. Trimming cost V 7 bases and J 4 bases, with 13 bases left between them. The CDR3 is 13 amino acids. In DNA, the CDR3 is TGTGCCAGCAAGTTTGCAGGCTCCTATGGCTACACCTTC. This codes for CASKFAGSYGYTF.

The sample holds many counts of this clonotype. The V and J genes are TRBV28 and TRBJ2-7; 10 nucleotides line up with TRBD2. This CDR3 has 15 amino acids. CDR1 is MDHEN, CDR2 SYDVKM, per germline. V dropped 6 bases and J dropped 7; count of bases not matched to a gene: 12. The CDR3 nucleotides read TGTGCCAGCAGGTGGGGACAGGCTAGCGGGGGAGAGCAGTACTTC. The encoded protein is CASRWGQASGGEQYF. Filled out from reference TRBV28 and TRBJ2-7, the complete variable domain reads DVKVTQSSRYLVKRTGEKVFLECVQDMDHENMFWYRQDPGLGLRLIYFSYDVKMKEKGDIPEGYSVSREKKERFSLILESASTNQTSMYLCASRWGQASGGEQYFGPGTRLTVT.

This clonotype was counted ten times or more. This rearrangement joins TRBV7-8 to TRBJ1-3; perhaps TRBD1 as D (5 bases). V lost 6 bases and J lost 0, with 12 bases in between. CDR1 and CDR2 (germline): SGHVS, FQNEAQ. The CDR3 runs to 15 residues. This CDR3 is CASRHDRSSGNTIYF. For the CDR3, the DNA is TGTGCCAGCAGACATGACAGAAGCTCTGGAAACACCATATATTTT.

This clonotype was detected ten times or more. Written as DNA, the CDR3 is TGTGCCAGCAGCTTAGTGATAGGGGAATGGAACAATGAGCAGTTCTTC. As protein: CASSLVIGEWNNEQFF. The rearrangement joins TRBV7-2 to TRBJ2-1; weak D call: TRBD1 (5 bases). The CDR3 has 16 residues. Trimming left V 1 base short and J 5 bases short, with 15 bases between. Germline V gives CDR1 SGHTA, CDR2 FQGNSA.

The table lists this clonotype with a count of one. V gene TRBV2 combines with J gene TRBJ1-4; 7 bases align to TRBD1. Germline V gene lookup returns CDR1 SNHLY and CDR2 FYNNEI. The CDR3 covers 14 residues. V lost 6 bases to trimming and J lost 5 bases; unmatched junction nucleotides: 6. As DNA, the CDR3 is TGTGCCAGCAGACCGGACAGGTGGAATGAAAAACTGTTTTTT. Encoded protein: CASRPDRWNEKLFF. Using reference TRBV2 and TRBJ1-4 for the parts outside the CDR3, the full variable domain is EPEVTQTPSHQVTQMGQEVILRCVPISNHLYFYWYRQILGQKVEFLVSFYNNEISEKSEIFDDQFSVERPDGSNFTLKIRSTKLEDSAMYFCASRPDRWNEKLFFGSGTQLSVL.

This clonotype was counted many times. This sequence joins TRBV12-3 or TRBV12-4 and TRBJ2-1; D possibly corresponds to TRBD2 (6 bases). The CDR3 covers 16 residues. With 5 bases removed from V and 0 bases from J, the gap between germline ends came to 14 bases. The CDR3 spells CASSPGTRSSYNEQFF. The CDR3, as DNA: TGTGCCAGCAGTCCCGGGACTCGAAGCTCCTACAATGAGCAGTTCTTC.

This clonotype has a count of ten or more. The chain employs TRBV5-1 and TRBJ1-2; possibly TRBD1 for D (5 bases). From germline, CDR1 is SGHRS and CDR2 YFSETQ. Trimming cost V 4 bases and J 4 bases, with 17 bases left between them. This CDR3 has 15 residues. CDR3 sequence: CASSPRQNPLYGYTF. CDR3 sequence (DNA): TGCGCCAGCAGCCCCCGACAGAATCCTCTCTATGGCTACACCTTC.

This clonotype was observed many times. The chain combines TRBV15 with TRBJ1-2; tentatively, D is TRBD1 (5 bases). This CDR3 region has 15 residues. Germline V CDR1 and CDR2: LNHNV, YYDKDF (reference sequence). V was cut by 0 bases and J by 7 bases, with 15 bases left in between. In DNA form, the CDR3 reads TGTGCCACCAGCAGAGAGAAGGGGCGAGGGTTTGGCTACACCTTC. Translated: CATSREKGRGFGYTF.

A few counts support this clonotype. The V gene is TRBV6-1, the J gene TRBJ1-1; D is unclear. Between the trimmed V and J ends, which lost 6 bases and 0 bases, there was a span of 14 bases. Germline-derived CDR1 and CDR2 are MNHNS and SASEGT. The CDR3 length is 15 residues. The CDR3 reads CASRAPLGLNTEAFF. CDR3 in DNA: TGTGCCAGCAGGGCCCCTCTTGGGCTGAACACTGAAGCTTTCTTT.

Here the CDR3 reads CASSVLDRGANSPLHF. CDR3 DNA sequence: TGTGCCAGCAGCGTATTGGACAGGGGGGCGAATTCACCCCTCCACTTT. This sequence joins TRBV9 and TRBJ1-6, with 10 positions matching TRBD1. Germline V gives CDR1 SGDLS, CDR2 YYNGEE. The CDR3 has 16 residues. With V trimmed by 1 base and J by 7 bases, 5 bases remained unmatched.

This clonotype came up many times. The genes are TRBV5-6 and TRBJ2-5; 10 nucleotides match TRBD2. Germline lookup yields CDR1 SGHDT and CDR2 YYEEEE. This CDR3 has 16 residues. Unmatched junction bases numbered 8, after V lost 1 base and J lost 5 bases. CDR3: CASSLMRLAGLETQYF. The CDR3 nucleotides are TGTGCCAGCAGCTTGATGAGACTAGCGGGTTTGGAGACCCAGTACTTC. The variable domain in full, with the rest retrieved from reference TRBV5-6 and TRBJ2-5, is DAGVTQSPTHLIKTRGQQVTLRCSPKSGHDTVSWYQQALGQGPQFIFQYYEEEERQRGNFPDRFSGHQFPNYSSELNVNALLLGDSALYLCASSLMRLAGLETQYFGPGTRLLVL.

This clonotype was seen at least ten times. The chain combines TRBV18 with TRBJ2-5; D possibly matches TRBD1 or TRBD2 (6 bases each). From germline, CDR1 is KGHSH and CDR2 LQKENI. CDR3 length: 14 amino acids. V lost 1 base, J lost 1 base, and 7 bases lay in between. The CDR3, as DNA: TGTGCCAGCTCACCACAGGGGGGCCAAGAGACCCAGTACTTC. Its protein is CASSPQGGQETQYF.

Ten or more counts support this clonotype. The chain employs TRBV4-2 and TRBJ1-1; the D gene is possibly TRBD1 (6 bases). There are 14 residues in the CDR3. Germline CDR1 and CDR2: LGHNA and YNFKEQ. Trimming shortened V by 2 bases and J by 4 bases, and 11 bases separated the two germline ends. The CDR3 DNA is TGTGCCAGCAGCCAAACGGGGGCAGGCACTGAAGCTTTCTTT. Its protein is CASSQTGAGTEAFF.

Only a few counts were recorded for this clonotype. This chain links TRBV9 with TRBJ2-2; D not resolved. The V and J ends lost 0 bases and 1 base respectively, with 16 bases between them. The CDR3 sequence is 18 residues long. Looked up from germline, CDR1 is SGDLS and CDR2 is YYNGEE. The CDR3 DNA sequence: TGTGCCAGCAGCGTAGGCCCCGGGTCCTTGAGGAACACCGGGGAGCTGTTTTTT. It is translated as CASSVGPGSLRNTGELFF.